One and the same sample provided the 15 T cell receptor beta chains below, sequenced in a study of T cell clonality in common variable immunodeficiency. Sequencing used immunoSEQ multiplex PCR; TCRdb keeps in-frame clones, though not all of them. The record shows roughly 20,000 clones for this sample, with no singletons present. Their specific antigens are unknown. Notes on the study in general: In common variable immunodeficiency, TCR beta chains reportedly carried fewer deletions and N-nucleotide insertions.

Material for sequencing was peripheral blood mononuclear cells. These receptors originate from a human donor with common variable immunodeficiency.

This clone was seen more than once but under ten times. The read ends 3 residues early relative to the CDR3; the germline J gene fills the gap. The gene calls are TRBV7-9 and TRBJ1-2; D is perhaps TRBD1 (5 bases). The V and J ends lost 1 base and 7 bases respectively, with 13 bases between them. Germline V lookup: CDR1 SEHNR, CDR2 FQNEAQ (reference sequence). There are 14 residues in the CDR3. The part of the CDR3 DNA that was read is TGTGCCAGCAGCTTAGAGGGGATAAGGCGTGGC. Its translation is CASSLEGIRRG. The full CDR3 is CASSLEGIRRGYTF.

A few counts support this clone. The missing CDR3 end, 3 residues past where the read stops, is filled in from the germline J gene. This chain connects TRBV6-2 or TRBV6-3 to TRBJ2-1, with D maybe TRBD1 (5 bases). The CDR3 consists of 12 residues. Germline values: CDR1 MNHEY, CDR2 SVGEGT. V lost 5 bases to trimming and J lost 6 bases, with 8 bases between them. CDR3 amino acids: CASSGAINEQFF. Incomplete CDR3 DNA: TGTGCCAGCAGTGGGGCGATCAATGAG.

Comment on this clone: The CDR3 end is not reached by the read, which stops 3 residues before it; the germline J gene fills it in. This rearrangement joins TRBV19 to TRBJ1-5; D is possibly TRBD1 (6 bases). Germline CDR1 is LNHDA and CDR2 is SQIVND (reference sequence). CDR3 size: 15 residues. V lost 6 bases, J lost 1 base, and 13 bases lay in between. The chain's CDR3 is CASSWGGASNQPQHF. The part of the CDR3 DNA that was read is TGTGCCAGTAGCTGGGGGGGGGCAAGCAATCAGCCC.

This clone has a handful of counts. The CDR3 protein is CASSSPAVSSYSRSGANVLTF. Partial CDR3 DNA: TGTGCCAGCAGCTCCCCCGCGGTCTCGTCCTACTCCCGCTCTGGGGCCAACGTC. The chain joins TRBV7-1 to TRBJ2-6; D is unclear. The read stops 3 residues short of the end of the CDR3; the missing end is completed from the germline J gene. TRBV7-1 is identified as an open reading frame with a role that is uncertain. The germline V and J ends were trimmed by 3 bases and 0 bases, with 24 bases remaining between them. This CDR3 comprises 21 residues.

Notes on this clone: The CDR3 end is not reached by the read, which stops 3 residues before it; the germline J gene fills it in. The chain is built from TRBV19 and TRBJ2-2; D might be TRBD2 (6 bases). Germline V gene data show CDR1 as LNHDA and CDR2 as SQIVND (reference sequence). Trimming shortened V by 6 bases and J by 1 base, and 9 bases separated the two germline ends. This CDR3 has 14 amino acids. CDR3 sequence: CASSGGMNTGELFF. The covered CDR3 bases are TGTGCCAGTAGCGGGGGAATGAACACCGGGGAG.

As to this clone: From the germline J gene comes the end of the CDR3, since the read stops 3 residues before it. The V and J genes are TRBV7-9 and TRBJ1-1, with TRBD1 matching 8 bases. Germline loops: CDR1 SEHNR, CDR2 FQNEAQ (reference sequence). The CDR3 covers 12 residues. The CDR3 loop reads CASSFGQGEAFF. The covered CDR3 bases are TGTGCCAGCAGCTTTGGACAGGGAGAA.

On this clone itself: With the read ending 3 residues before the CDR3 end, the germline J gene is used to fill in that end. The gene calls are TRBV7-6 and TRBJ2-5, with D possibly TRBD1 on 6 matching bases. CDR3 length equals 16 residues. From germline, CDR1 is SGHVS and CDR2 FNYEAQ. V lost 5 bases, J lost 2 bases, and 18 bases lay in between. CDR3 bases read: TGTGCCAGCAGCCTCAGGGGTCTCCAGGGGCAAGAGACC. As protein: CASSLRGLQGQET. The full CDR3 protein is CASSLRGLQGQETQYF.

The CDR3 reads CASSSSPDRVTEAFF. Partial CDR3 DNA: TGTGCCAGTAGTTCCTCTCCGGACAGGGTCACTGAA. The V gene is TRBV19, the J gene TRBJ1-1; 8 nucleotides agree with TRBD1. The read finishes 3 residues shy of the CDR3 end, and the germline J gene is used to complete it. Trimming took 5 bases from V and 4 from J; bases not matched to a gene: 9. CDR1 is LNHDA and CDR2 is SQIVND in the germline V gene (reference sequence). This CDR3 is 15 amino acids long.

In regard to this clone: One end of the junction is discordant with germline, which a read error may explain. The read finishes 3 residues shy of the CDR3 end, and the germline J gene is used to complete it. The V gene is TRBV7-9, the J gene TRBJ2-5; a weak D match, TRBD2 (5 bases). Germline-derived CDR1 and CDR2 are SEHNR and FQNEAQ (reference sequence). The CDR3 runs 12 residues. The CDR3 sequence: CSSSYSGETQYF. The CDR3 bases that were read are TGTTCCAGCAGCTACTCGGGGGAGACC.

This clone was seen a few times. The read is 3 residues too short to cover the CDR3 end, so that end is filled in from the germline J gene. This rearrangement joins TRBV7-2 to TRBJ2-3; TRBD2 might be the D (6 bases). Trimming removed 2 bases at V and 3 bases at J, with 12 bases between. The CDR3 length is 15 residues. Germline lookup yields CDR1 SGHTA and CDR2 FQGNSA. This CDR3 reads CASSLWGGVTDTQYF. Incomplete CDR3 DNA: TGTGCCAGCAGCTTATGGGGCGGGGTGACAGATACG.

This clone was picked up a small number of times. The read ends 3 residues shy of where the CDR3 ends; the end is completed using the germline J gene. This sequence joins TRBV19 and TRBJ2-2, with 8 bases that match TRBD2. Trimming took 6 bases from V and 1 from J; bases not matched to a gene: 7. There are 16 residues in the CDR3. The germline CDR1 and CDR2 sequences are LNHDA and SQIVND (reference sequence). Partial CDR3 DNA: TGTGCCAGTAGGATCACCGGGACTAGGAACACCGGGGAG. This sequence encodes CASRITGTRNTGE. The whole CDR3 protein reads CASRITGTRNTGELFF.

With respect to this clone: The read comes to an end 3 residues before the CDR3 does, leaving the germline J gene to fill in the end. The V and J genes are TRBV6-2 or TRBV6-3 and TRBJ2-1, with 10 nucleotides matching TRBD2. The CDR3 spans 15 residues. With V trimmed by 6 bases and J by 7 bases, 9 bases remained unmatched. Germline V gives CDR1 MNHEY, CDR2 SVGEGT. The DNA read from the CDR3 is TGTGCCAGCAGGGGTGGGATACTAGCGGGAAATGAG. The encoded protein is CASRGGILAGNE. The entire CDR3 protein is CASRGGILAGNEQFF.

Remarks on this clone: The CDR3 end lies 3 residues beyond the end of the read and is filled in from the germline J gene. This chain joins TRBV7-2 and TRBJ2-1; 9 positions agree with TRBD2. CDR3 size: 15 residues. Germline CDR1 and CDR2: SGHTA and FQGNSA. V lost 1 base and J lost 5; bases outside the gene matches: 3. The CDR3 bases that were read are TGTGCCAGCAGCTTAGGCGGGGGGGGCCACAATGAG. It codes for CASSLGGGGHNE. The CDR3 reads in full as CASSLGGGGHNEQFF.

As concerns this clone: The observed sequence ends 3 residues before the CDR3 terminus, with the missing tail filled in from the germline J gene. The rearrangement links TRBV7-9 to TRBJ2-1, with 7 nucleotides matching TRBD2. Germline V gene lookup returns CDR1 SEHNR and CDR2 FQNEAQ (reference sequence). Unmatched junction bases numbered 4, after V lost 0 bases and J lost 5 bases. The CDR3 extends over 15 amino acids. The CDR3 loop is CASSLAASGNNEQFF. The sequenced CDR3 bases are TGTGCCAGCAGCTTAGCGGCTAGCGGTAACAATGAG. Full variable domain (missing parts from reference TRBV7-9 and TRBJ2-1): DTGVSQNPRHKITKRGQNVTFRCDPISEHNRLYWYRQTLGQGPEFLTYFQNEAQLEKSRLLSDRFSAERPKGSFSTLEIQRTEQGDSAMYLCASSLAASGNNEQFFGPGTRLTVL.

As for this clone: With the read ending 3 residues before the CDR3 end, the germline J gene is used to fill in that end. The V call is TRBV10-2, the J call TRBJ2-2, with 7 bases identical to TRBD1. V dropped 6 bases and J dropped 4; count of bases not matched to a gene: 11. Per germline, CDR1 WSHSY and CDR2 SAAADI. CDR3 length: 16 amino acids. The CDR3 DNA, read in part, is TGCGCCAGCAGGGACCTCGGGACAGTTGGCACCGGGGAG. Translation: CASRDLGTVGTGE. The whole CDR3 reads CASRDLGTVGTGELFF.